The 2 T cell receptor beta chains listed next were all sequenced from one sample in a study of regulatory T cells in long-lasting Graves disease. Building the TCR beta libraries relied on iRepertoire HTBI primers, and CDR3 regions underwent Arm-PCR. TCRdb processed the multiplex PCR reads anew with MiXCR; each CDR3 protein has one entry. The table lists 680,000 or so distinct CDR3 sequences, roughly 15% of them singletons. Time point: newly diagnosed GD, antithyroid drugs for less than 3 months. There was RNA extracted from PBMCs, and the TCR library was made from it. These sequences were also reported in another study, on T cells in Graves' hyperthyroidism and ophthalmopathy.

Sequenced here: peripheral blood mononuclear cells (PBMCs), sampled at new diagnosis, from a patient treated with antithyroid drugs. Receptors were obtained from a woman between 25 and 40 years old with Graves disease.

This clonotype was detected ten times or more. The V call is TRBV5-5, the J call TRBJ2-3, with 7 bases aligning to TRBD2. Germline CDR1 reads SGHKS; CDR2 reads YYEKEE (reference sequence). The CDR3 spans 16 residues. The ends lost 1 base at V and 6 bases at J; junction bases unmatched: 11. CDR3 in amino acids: CASSLYEAGLGDTQYF. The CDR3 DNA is TGTGCCAGCAGCTTGTACGAGGCCGGACTAGGGGATACGCAGTATTTT.

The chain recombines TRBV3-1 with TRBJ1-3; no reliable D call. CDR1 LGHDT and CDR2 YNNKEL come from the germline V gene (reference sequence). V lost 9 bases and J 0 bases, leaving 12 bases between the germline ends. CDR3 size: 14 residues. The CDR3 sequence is CASSEDYSGNTIYF. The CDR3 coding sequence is TGTGCCAGTTCCGAGGACTACTCTGGAAACACCATATATTTT.